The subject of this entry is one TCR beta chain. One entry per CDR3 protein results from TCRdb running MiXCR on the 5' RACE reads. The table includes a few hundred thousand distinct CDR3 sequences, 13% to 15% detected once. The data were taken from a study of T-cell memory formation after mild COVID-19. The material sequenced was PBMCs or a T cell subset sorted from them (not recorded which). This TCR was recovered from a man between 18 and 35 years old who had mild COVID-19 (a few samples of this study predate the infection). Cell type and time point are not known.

CDR3 region: CASCLRQAPNEKLFF. The DNA of the CDR3 is TGTGCCAGCTGTCTCCGGCAGGCCCCTAATGAAAAACTGTTTTTT. The chain links TRBV12-3 or TRBV12-4 to TRBJ1-4; no firm D call. V was shortened by 8 bases and J by 3 bases, with 16 bases between the two germline ends. The CDR3 has 15 amino acids.